Below, one TCR beta chain is given with its context. Libraries were prepared by immunoSEQ multiplex PCR; TCRdb keeps only in-frame clonotypes and omits some of them. This table has under 50,000 clones, less than 90% appearing once. The CDR3 consists of 16 residues. V was pared by 2 bases and J by 3 bases, with 16 bases between. Germline assignment: CDR1 SGHVS and CDR2 FNYEAQ. This specimen comes from a study of OX40 agonist ivuxolimab in advanced cancers. The chain is built from TRBV7-6 and TRBJ1-2, with D possibly being TRBD1 (5 bases). The TCR sequence derives from an adult with an advanced solid tumor such as melanoma, head and neck, liver or kidney cancer. Sample: CD4+ or CD8+ T cells sorted from blood, taken in a trial of the OX40 agonist ivuxolimab. CDR3 bases: TGTGCCAGCAGCTTAAGGGAGGCGGGGGACGACTATGGCTACACCTTC. Protein sequence: CASSLREAGDDYGYTF. Using reference TRBV7-6 and TRBJ1-2 for the parts outside the CDR3, the full variable domain is GAGVSQSPRYKVTKRGQDVALRCDPISGHVSLYWYRQALGQGPEFLTYFNYEAQQDKSGLPNDRFSAERPEGSISTLTIQRTEQRDSAMYRCASSLREAGDDYGYTFGSGTRLTVV.